Listed below are T cell receptor beta chains from one sample, sequenced in a study of blood T cell repertoires in COVID-19. Profiling relied on immunoSEQ multiplex PCR, and the TCRdb table lists in-frame clones only, not all of them. The sample includes 100,000 to 150,000 clones, around 87% seen only once; the top ten take around 3.6%. Sequencing input: peripheral blood. The receptors shown here come from a woman aged 55 to 70 with acute or convalescent COVID-19. CDR3s include the opening cysteine and the closing phenylalanine or tryptophan. D genes are given only for firm matches. For some rows the clone size is stated as once, few or many, or as a class when expanded; others skip it.

d_call: TRBD2
j_call: TRBJ2-5
clone_size: NA
v_call: TRBV9
cdr3_nt: TGTGCCAGCAGCGTCGGGGAGGGCCGACAGACCCAGTACTTC
cdr3_aa: CASSVGEGRQTQYF

d_call: NA
j_call: TRBJ2-1
clone_size: NA
v_call: TRBV6-1
cdr3_nt: TGTGCCAGCAGTGAAGCGGGGCTAGTCGGGCAGTTCTTC
cdr3_aa: CASSEAGLVGQFF

d_call: NA
j_call: TRBJ1-2
clone_size: once
v_call: TRBV19
cdr3_nt: TGTGCCAGTAGTAAGGTGGGCAGGGCTAACTATGGCTACACCTTC
cdr3_aa: CASSKVGRANYGYTF

d_call: TRBD1
j_call: TRBJ1-4
clone_size: NA
v_call: TRBV6-5
cdr3_nt: TGTGCCAGCAAAATTGACAGGGTAAATGAAAAACTGTTTTTT
cdr3_aa: CASKIDRVNEKLFF

d_call: TRBD1
j_call: TRBJ2-3
clone_size: NA
v_call: TRBV28
cdr3_nt: TGTGCCAGCAGGGCCGGGACAGTTCTCACAGATACGCAGTATTTT
cdr3_aa: CASRAGTVLTDTQYF

d_call: NA
j_call: TRBJ1-2
clone_size: NA
v_call: TRBV5-1
cdr3_nt: TGCGCCAGCAGCTTGGAGCGGTCGGGGTCCTATGGCTACACCTTC
cdr3_aa: CASSLERSGSYGYTF

d_call: TRBD2
j_call: TRBJ2-1
clone_size: NA
v_call: TRBV11-2
cdr3_nt: TGTGCCAGCAGCCAGATAGCGGGCACCTACAATGAGCAGTTCTTC
cdr3_aa: CASSQIAGTYNEQFF

d_call: TRBD2
j_call: TRBJ2-7
clone_size: NA
v_call: TRBV19
cdr3_nt: TGTGCCAGTAGACGACTAGCGGGAGGGCCCTCCGAGCAGTACTTC
cdr3_aa: CASRRLAGGPSEQYF

d_call: NA
j_call: TRBJ1-5
clone_size: once
v_call: TRBV5-1
cdr3_nt: TGCGCCAGCAGCTCCGACAGCCTTAATCAGCCCCAGCATTTT
cdr3_aa: CASSSDSLNQPQHF

d_call: TRBD1
j_call: TRBJ1-6
clone_size: NA
v_call: TRBV28
cdr3_nt: TGTGCCAGCAGTTTACAGGGGGCTCACTATAATTCACCCCTCCACTTT
cdr3_aa: CASSLQGAHYNSPLHF

d_call: TRBD1
j_call: TRBJ1-4
clone_size: once
v_call: TRBV3-1/TRBV3-2
cdr3_nt: TGTGCCAGCAGCTACCGGGACAGCGTCGAAAAACTGTTTTTT
cdr3_aa: CASSYRDSVEKLFF

d_call: NA
j_call: TRBJ1-1
clone_size: NA
v_call: TRBV5-1
cdr3_nt: TGCGCCAGCAGCTTGGTAGGAGCAACGAACACTGAAGCTTTCTTT
cdr3_aa: CASSLVGATNTEAFF

d_call: NA
j_call: TRBJ1-2
clone_size: NA
v_call: TRBV28
cdr3_nt: TGTGCCAGCAGTTCCACCGGGGAGGCTACTATTGCGGGCTACACCTTC
cdr3_aa: CASSSTGEATIAGYTF

d_call: TRBD2
j_call: TRBJ2-3
clone_size: NA
v_call: TRBV15
cdr3_nt: TGTGCCACCAGCAGAGATCTAGCGGGGACAGCAGATACGCAGTATTTT
cdr3_aa: CATSRDLAGTADTQYF

d_call: TRBD1
j_call: TRBJ1-6
clone_size: NA
v_call: TRBV19
cdr3_nt: TGTGCCAGTAGTGCCTCCGACAGGGGGGGGTCACCCCTCCACTTT
cdr3_aa: CASSASDRGGSPLHF

d_call: TRBD1
j_call: TRBJ1-3
clone_size: NA
v_call: TRBV6-1
cdr3_nt: TGTGCCAGCAGTGAATTGGACAGGGTGCCTGGAAACACCATATATTTT
cdr3_aa: CASSELDRVPGNTIYF

d_call: TRBD2
j_call: TRBJ2-1
clone_size: NA
v_call: TRBV9
cdr3_nt: TGTGCCAGCAGCGTAGCTCTAGGTTCCGGGAGGGGCGCGTACAATGAGCAGTTCTTC
cdr3_aa: CASSVALGSGRGAYNEQFF

d_call: NA
j_call: TRBJ2-2
clone_size: NA
v_call: TRBV5-1
cdr3_nt: TGCGCCAGCAGCCTGTCCTCCGGGGAGCTGTTTTTT
cdr3_aa: CASSLSSGELFF

d_call: TRBD1
j_call: TRBJ1-3
clone_size: NA
v_call: TRBV6-2/TRBV6-3
cdr3_nt: TGTGCCAGCAGTATCCAGGGGGCATCCAGAAACACCATATATTTT
cdr3_aa: CASSIQGASRNTIYF

d_call: TRBD2
j_call: TRBJ2-3
clone_size: NA
v_call: TRBV7-8
cdr3_nt: TGTGCCAGCAGCTGGAACGGGCTAGCGGGAGGCTTACGGGCAGATACGCAGTATTTT
cdr3_aa: CASSWNGLAGGLRADTQYF

d_call: NA
j_call: TRBJ2-1
clone_size: NA
v_call: TRBV7-9
cdr3_nt: TGTGCCAGCAGCTCCAGACAGTACAATGAGCAGTTCTTC
cdr3_aa: CASSSRQYNEQFF

d_call: TRBD2
j_call: TRBJ2-3
clone_size: NA
v_call: TRBV29-1
cdr3_nt: TGCAGCGGAGAGGGGACTAGGGGAGATACGCAGTATTTT
cdr3_aa: CSGEGTRGDTQYF

d_call: TRBD2
j_call: TRBJ2-1
clone_size: NA
v_call: TRBV9
cdr3_nt: TGTGCCAGCAGCCAGGTGGGTAGCGGGAGAGGAGGCTACAATGAGCAGTTCTTC
cdr3_aa: CASSQVGSGRGGYNEQFF

d_call: TRBD2
j_call: TRBJ2-5
clone_size: NA
v_call: TRBV10-3
cdr3_nt: TGTGCCATACAGCCAACTAGCGGGAGTAAAGAGACCCAGTACTTC
cdr3_aa: CAIQPTSGSKETQYF

d_call: NA
j_call: TRBJ1-1
clone_size: NA
v_call: TRBV19
cdr3_nt: TGTGCCAGTAGCAACCCGCCGGGAACAGCTTTCTTT
cdr3_aa: CASSNPPGTAFF

d_call: NA
j_call: TRBJ2-5
clone_size: NA
v_call: TRBV7-2
cdr3_nt: TGTGCCAGCAGCTCCAGAGGGTCTAGCGAGACCCAGTACTTC
cdr3_aa: CASSSRGSSETQYF

d_call: TRBD1
j_call: TRBJ1-4
clone_size: NA
v_call: TRBV10-1
cdr3_nt: TGCGCCAGCACCTACCGGTTCCGACAGGGGACAGATAAACTGTTTTTT
cdr3_aa: CASTYRFRQGTDKLFF

d_call: TRBD2
j_call: TRBJ2-1
clone_size: NA
v_call: TRBV20-1
cdr3_nt: TGCAGTGCTAGTTTTTACGGCCTAGCGGGAGAATGGACCTACAATGAGCAGTTCTTC
cdr3_aa: CSASFYGLAGEWTYNEQFF

d_call: TRBD2
j_call: TRBJ2-2
clone_size: once
v_call: TRBV12-5
cdr3_nt: TGTGCTAGTGGTTTGGGAAGCGGGAGGGCCCCCGGGGAGCTGTTTTTT
cdr3_aa: CASGLGSGRAPGELFF

d_call: NA
j_call: TRBJ1-5
clone_size: NA
v_call: TRBV28
cdr3_nt: TGTGCCAGCAGTTTGGGCAGGCCGCTTGGTCAGCCCCAGCATTTT
cdr3_aa: CASSLGRPLGQPQHF

d_call: TRBD1
j_call: TRBJ2-6
clone_size: NA
v_call: TRBV5-4
cdr3_nt: TGTGCCAGCAGTCTTCCGGGACAGGTCGCCGGGGCCAACGTCCTGACTTTC
cdr3_aa: CASSLPGQVAGANVLTF

d_call: NA
j_call: TRBJ1-2
clone_size: NA
v_call: TRBV6-1
cdr3_nt: TGTGCCAGCAGTGAAGCGATGGGGGCGCGGGACTATGGCTACACCTTC
cdr3_aa: CASSEAMGARDYGYTF

d_call: TRBD1
j_call: TRBJ2-1
clone_size: NA
v_call: TRBV6-5
cdr3_nt: TGTGCCAGCAGTTACCAAGACAGGGACAATGAGCAGTTCTTC
cdr3_aa: CASSYQDRDNEQFF

d_call: NA
j_call: TRBJ2-2
clone_size: NA
v_call: TRBV10-3
cdr3_nt: TGTGCCATCAGGGAGAACACAGGGGGGGATACCGGGGAGCTGTTTTTT
cdr3_aa: CAIRENTGGDTGELFF

d_call: TRBD2
j_call: TRBJ2-1
clone_size: NA
v_call: TRBV10-3
cdr3_nt: TGTGCCATCAGAGCAGCGGGAGGGCCTATGGATGAGCAGTTCTTC
cdr3_aa: CAIRAAGGPMDEQFF

d_call: NA
j_call: TRBJ2-1
clone_size: NA
v_call: TRBV20-1
cdr3_nt: TGCAGTGCTAGTCGTAGCGGCGGCTCCCAATGGCGGAGCTCCTACAATGAGCAGTTCTTC
cdr3_aa: CSASRSGGSQWRSSYNEQFF

d_call: NA
j_call: TRBJ1-6
clone_size: NA
v_call: TRBV5-1
cdr3_nt: TGCGCCAGCAGCTTAGGAGGTTCCTATAATTCACCCCTCCACTTT
cdr3_aa: CASSLGGSYNSPLHF

d_call: TRBD1
j_call: TRBJ1-1
clone_size: NA
v_call: TRBV7-3
cdr3_nt: TGTGCCAGCAGCTTAAACCCGAGGACAGGAGCTGAAGCTTTCTTT
cdr3_aa: CASSLNPRTGAEAFF

d_call: NA
j_call: TRBJ2-1
clone_size: NA
v_call: TRBV19
cdr3_nt: TGTGCCAGTAGTATAGTAAGTGGGGCCCCCTACAATGAGCAGTTCTTC
cdr3_aa: CASSIVSGAPYNEQFF

d_call: TRBD1
j_call: TRBJ1-2
clone_size: once
v_call: TRBV20-1
cdr3_nt: TGCAGTGCTAGTCCGACAGGGATATCCTATGGCTACACCTTC
cdr3_aa: CSASPTGISYGYTF

d_call: NA
j_call: TRBJ1-1
clone_size: NA
v_call: TRBV3-1/TRBV3-2
cdr3_nt: TGTGCCAGCAGCCAAGATAAGCGGACTGAAGCTTTCTTT
cdr3_aa: CASSQDKRTEAFF

d_call: NA
j_call: TRBJ1-1
clone_size: NA
v_call: TRBV19
cdr3_nt: TGTGCCAGTAGTATACCGGGGGGTGAAGCTTTCTTT
cdr3_aa: CASSIPGGEAFF